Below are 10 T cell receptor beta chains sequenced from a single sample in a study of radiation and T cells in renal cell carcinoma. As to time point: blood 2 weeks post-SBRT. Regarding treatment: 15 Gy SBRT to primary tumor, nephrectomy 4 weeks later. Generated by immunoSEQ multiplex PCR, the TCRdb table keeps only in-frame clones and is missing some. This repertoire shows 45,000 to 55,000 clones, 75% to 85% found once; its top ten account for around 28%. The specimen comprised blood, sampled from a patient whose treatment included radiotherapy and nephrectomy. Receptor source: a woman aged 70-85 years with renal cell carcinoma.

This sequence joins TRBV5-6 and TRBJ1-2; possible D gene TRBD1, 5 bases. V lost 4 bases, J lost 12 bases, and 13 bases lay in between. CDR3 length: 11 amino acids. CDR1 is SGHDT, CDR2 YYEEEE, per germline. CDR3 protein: CASSTGHRNTF. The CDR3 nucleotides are TGTGCCAGCAGCACGGGGCATCGGAACACCTTC.

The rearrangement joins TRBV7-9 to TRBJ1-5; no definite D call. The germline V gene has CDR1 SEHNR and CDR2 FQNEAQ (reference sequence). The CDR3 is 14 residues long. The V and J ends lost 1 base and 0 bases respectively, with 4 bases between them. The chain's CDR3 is CASSLGNSNQPQHF. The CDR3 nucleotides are TGTGCCAGCAGCTTAGGAAATAGCAATCAGCCCCAGCATTTT.

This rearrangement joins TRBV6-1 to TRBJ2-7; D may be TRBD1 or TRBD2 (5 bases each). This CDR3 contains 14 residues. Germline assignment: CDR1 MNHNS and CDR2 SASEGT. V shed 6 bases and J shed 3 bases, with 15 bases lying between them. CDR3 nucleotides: TGTGCCAGCAGCTTAGAAGGGGACGACTACGAGCAGTACTTC. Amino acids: CASSLEGDDYEQYF.

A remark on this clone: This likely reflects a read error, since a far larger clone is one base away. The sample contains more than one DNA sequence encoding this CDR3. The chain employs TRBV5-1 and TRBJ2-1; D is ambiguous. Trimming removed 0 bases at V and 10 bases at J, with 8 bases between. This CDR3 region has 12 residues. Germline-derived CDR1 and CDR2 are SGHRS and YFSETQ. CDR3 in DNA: TGCGCCAGCAGCTTGGCTAGTGGGGAGCAGTTCTTC. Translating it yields CASSLASGEQFF.

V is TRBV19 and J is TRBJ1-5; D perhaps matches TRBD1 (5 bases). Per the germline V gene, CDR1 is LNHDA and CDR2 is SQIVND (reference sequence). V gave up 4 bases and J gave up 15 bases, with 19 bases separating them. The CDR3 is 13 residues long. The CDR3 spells CASSTLDKRDRHF. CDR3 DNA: TGTGCCAGTAGTACCCTGGACAAAAGAGACAGGCATTTT.

In DNA form, the CDR3 reads TGTGCCAGCTCACCCGACAGTCATAGCACAGATACGCAGTATTTT. This sequence encodes CASSPDSHSTDTQYF. The rearrangement uses TRBV18 and TRBJ2-3, with D possibly TRBD1 on 5 matching bases. Germline V gives CDR1 KGHSH, CDR2 LQKENI. The V end lost 3 bases, the J end lost 0 bases, and 10 bases lay between the germline ends. CDR3 length: 15 amino acids.

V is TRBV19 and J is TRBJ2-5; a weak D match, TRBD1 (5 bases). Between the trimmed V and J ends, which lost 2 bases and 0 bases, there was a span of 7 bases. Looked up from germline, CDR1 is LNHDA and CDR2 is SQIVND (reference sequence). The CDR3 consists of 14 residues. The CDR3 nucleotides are TGTGCCAGTAGTATACAGGGCAACCAAGAGACCCAGTACTTC. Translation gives CASSIQGNQETQYF.

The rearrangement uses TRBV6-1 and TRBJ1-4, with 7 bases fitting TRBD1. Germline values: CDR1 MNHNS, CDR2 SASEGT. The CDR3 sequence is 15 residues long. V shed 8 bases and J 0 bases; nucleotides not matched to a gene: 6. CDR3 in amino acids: CASLGQRPTNEKLFF. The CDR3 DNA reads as TGTGCCAGCTTGGGACAGAGACCAACTAATGAAAAACTGTTTTTT.

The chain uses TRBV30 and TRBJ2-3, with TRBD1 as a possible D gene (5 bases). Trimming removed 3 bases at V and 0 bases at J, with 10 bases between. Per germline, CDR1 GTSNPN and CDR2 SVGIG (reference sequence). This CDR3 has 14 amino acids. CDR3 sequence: CAWSAGFSTDTQYF. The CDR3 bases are TGTGCCTGGAGCGCAGGGTTTAGCACAGATACGCAGTATTTT.

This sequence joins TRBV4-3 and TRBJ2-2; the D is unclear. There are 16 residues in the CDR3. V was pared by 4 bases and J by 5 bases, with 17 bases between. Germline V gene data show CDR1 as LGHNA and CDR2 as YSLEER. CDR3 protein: CASSPGMVTGTGELFF. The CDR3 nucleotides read TGCGCCAGCAGCCCGGGCATGGTTACGGGTACCGGGGAGCTGTTTTTT.